Presented here are 3 T cell receptor beta chains from one specimen sequenced in a study of blood T cell repertoires in COVID-19. Some clones are missing from TCRdb's copy, which holds only in-frame ones; the method was immunoSEQ multiplex PCR. Of about 190,000 clones listed, more than 85% are singletons. The sequenced sample consisted of peripheral blood. These receptors originate from a man aged 25 to 40 with acute or convalescent COVID-19.

This chain connects TRBV5-1 to TRBJ1-1; D possibly corresponds to TRBD1 (6 bases). Germline V gene lookup returns CDR1 SGHRS and CDR2 YFSETQ. The ends were cut back, 0 bases at V and 4 bases at J, with 10 bases in the middle. The CDR3 loop spans 14 amino acids. This CDR3 is CASSLALGGTEAFF. The CDR3 DNA reads TGCGCCAGCAGCTTGGCGTTAGGGGGCACTGAAGCTTTCTTT.

J is TRBJ2-5 and V is TRBV5-1; D possibly corresponds to TRBD2 (6 bases). The CDR3 length is 15 residues. Germline V gives CDR1 SGHRS, CDR2 YFSETQ. Trimming stripped 0 bases from V and 3 bases from J, with 12 bases between. The CDR3 bases are TGCGCCAGCAGCTTGGATGGTAGCGGCGAAGAGACCCAGTACTTC. This codes for CASSLDGSGEETQYF.

The chain uses TRBV5-1 and TRBJ2-4; D is possibly TRBD2 (6 bases). Germline-derived CDR1 and CDR2 are SGHRS and YFSETQ. The V gene lost 3 bases and the J gene lost 2 bases, with 15 bases spanning the gap. The CDR3 consists of 16 residues. CDR3 in DNA: TGCGCCAGCAGCTCTTCCCTTACTAGCTCCAAAAACATTCAGTACTTC. Protein product: CASSSSLTSSKNIQYF.